This T cell receptor beta chain was profiled in a study of blood T cell repertoires in COVID-19. Produced via immunoSEQ multiplex PCR; TCRdb's table is partial and in-frame only. The sample lists about 300,000 clones, just over 85% occurring once. The CDR3 length is 13 residues. V was trimmed by 3 bases and J by 7 bases, leaving 13 bases between them. Germline V gives CDR1 KGHSH, CDR2 LQKENI. Participant-reported clinical history was the basis for cohort assignment. The sequenced material came from PBMCs or T cells enriched from blood (not recorded which). The sequence derives from a man aged 30-40 years who had recovered from COVID-19. The V call is TRBV18, the J call TRBJ2-7; TRBD1 is a possible D gene (5 bases). The CDR3 region has the DNA TGTGCCAGCTCACCGGGCAGGGTGAGGGAGCAGTACTTC. As protein: CASSPGRVREQYF. The full variable domain, in which reference TRBV18 and TRBJ2-7 provide the parts outside the CDR3, is NAGVMQNPRHLVRRRGQEARLRCSPMKGHSHVYWYRQLPEEGLKFMVYLQKENIIDESGMPKERFSAEFPKEGPSILRIQQVVRGDSAAYFCASSPGRVREQYFGPGTRLTVT.